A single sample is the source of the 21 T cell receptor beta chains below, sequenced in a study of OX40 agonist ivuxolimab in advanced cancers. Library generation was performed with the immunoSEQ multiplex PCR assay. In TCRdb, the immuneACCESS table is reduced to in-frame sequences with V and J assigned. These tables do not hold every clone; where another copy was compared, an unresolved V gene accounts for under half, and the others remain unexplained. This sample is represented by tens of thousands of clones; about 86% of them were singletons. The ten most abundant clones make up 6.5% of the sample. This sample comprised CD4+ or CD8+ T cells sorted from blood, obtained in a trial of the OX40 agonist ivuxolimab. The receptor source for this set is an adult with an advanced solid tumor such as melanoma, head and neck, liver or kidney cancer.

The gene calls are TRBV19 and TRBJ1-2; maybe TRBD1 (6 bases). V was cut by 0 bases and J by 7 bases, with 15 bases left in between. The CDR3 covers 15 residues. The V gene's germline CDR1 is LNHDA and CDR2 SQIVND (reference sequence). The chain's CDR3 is CASSIEISGGGGYTF. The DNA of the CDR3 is TGTGCCAGTAGTATAGAAATCAGCGGAGGGGGTGGCTACACCTTC. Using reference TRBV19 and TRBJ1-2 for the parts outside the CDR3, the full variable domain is DGGITQSPKYLFRKEGQNVTLSCEQNLNHDAMYWYRQDPGQGLRLIYYSQIVNDFQKGDIAEGYSVSREKKESFPLTVTSAQKNPTAFYLCASSIEISGGGGYTFGSGTRLTVV.

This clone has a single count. The CDR3 DNA is TGTGCCAGCAGCGTAGTAGCGGGGGGACGCACAGATACGCAGTATTTT. Translation gives CASSVVAGGRTDTQYF. V usage is TRBV9 and J usage is TRBJ2-3, with 10 bases that match TRBD2. The V segment lost 0 bases and the J segment 1 base; nucleotides outside the gene matches: 2. CDR3 length equals 16 residues. Germline loops: CDR1 SGDLS, CDR2 YYNGEE.

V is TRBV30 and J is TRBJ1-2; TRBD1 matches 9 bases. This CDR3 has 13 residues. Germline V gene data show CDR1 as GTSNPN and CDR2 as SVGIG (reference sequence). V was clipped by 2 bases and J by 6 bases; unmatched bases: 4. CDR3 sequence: CAWSKGTGNGYTF. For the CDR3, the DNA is TGTGCCTGGAGTAAAGGGACAGGGAATGGCTACACCTTC.

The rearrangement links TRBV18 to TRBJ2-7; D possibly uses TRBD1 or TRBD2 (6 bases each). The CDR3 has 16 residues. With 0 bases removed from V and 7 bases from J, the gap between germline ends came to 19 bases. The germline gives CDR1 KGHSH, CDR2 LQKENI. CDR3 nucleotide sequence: TGTGCCAGCTCACCACCAAAGACAGGAGCTGGGGGGGAGCAGTACTTC. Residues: CASSPPKTGAGGEQYF. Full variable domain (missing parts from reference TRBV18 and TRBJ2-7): NAGVMQNPRHLVRRRGQEARLRCSPMKGHSHVYWYRQLPEEGLKFMVYLQKENIIDESGMPKERFSAEFPKEGPSILRIQQVVRGDSAAYFCASSPPKTGAGGEQYFGPGTRLTVT.

CDR3 region: CASDLLYYGYTF. In DNA form, the CDR3 reads TGTGCCAGCGACTTACTCTACTATGGCTACACCTTC. The genes are TRBV2 and TRBJ1-2; no clear D. Looked up from germline, CDR1 is SNHLY and CDR2 is FYNNEI. The CDR3 loop spans 12 amino acids. V was pared by 8 bases and J by 3 bases, with 10 bases between.

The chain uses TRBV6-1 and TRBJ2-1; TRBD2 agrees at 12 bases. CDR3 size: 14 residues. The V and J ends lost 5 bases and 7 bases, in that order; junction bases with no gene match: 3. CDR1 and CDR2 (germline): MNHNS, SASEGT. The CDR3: CASSLAGGPNEQFF. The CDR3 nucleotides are TGTGCCAGCAGTCTAGCGGGAGGGCCAAATGAGCAGTTCTTC.

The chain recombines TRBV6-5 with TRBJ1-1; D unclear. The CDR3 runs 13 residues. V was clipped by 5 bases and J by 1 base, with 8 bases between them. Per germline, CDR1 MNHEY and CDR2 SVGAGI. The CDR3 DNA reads TGTGCCAGCAGTGACCGTCGGAACACTGAAGCTTTCTTT. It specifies CASSDRRNTEAFF.

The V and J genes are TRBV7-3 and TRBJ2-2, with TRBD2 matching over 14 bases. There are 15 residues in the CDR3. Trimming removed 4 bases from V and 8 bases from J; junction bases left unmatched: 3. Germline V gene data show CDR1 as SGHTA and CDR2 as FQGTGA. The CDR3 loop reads CASSSTSGRGGELFF. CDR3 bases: TGTGCCAGCAGCTCGACTAGCGGGAGGGGTGGGGAGCTGTTTTTT.

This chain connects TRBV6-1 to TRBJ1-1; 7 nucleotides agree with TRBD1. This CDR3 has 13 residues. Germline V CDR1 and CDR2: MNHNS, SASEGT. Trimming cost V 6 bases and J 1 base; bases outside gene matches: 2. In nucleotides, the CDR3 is TGTGCCAGCAGGAACAGGGGGAACACTGAAGCTTTCTTT. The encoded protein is CASRNRGNTEAFF.

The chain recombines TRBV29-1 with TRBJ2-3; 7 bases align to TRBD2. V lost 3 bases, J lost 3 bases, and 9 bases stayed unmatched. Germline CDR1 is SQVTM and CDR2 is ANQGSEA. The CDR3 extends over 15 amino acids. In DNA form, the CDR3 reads TGCAGCGTTGATAGGGGCGGGCGGGGGACAGATACGCAGTATTTT. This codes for CSVDRGGRGTDTQYF.

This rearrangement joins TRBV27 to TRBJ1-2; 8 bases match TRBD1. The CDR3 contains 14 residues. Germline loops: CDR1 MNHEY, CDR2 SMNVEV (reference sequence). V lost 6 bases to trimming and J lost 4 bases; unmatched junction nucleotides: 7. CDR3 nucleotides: TGTGCCAGCAGGCGACAGGGGACTGGCTATGGCTACACCTTC. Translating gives CASRRQGTGYGYTF.

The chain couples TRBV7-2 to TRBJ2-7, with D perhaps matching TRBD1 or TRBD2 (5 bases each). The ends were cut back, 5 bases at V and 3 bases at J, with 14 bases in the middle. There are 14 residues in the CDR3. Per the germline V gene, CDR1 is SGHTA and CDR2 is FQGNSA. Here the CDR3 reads CASSGGQIRYEQYF. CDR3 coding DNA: TGTGCCAGCAGCGGGGGTCAGATCCGCTACGAGCAGTACTTC. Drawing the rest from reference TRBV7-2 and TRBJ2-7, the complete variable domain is GAGVSQSPSNKVTEKGKDVELRCDPISGHTALYWYRQSLGQGLEFLIYFQGNSAPDKSGLPSDRFSAERTGGSVSTLTIQRTQQEDSAVYLCASSGGQIRYEQYFGPGTRLTVT.

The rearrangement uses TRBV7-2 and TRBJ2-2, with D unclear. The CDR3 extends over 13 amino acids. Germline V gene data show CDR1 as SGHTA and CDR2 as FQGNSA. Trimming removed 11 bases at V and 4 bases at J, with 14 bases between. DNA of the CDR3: TGTGCCTGGCGTAGGGTGATCACCGGGGAGCTGTTTTTT. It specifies CAWRRVITGELFF.

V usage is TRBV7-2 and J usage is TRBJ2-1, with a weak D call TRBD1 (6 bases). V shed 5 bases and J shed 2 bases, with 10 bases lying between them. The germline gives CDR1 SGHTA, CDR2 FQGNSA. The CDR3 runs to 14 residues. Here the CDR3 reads CASSHTGPYNEQFF. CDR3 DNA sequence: TGTGCCAGCAGCCATACAGGGCCCTACAATGAGCAGTTCTTC.

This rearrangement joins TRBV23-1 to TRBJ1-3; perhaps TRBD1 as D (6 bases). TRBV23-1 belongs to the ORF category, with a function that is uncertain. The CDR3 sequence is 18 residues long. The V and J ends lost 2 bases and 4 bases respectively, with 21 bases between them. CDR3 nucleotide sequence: TGCGCCAGCAGTCAACTGAGAATCTGGGACATGGTGGGAAACACCATATATTTT. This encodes CASSQLRIWDMVGNTIYF.

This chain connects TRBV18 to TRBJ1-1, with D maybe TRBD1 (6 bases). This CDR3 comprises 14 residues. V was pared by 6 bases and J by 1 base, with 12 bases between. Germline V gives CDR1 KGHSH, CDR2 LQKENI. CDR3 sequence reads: CASSRGQGNTEAFF. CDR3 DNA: TGTGCCAGCTCCAGGGGTCAGGGGAACACTGAAGCTTTCTTT.

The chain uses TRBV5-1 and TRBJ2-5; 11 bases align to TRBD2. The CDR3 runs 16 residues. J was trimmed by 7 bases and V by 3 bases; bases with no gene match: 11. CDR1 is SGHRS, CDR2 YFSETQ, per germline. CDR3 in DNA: TGCGCCAGCAGCTGGGAATTTAGCGGGGGGGCTGGGACCCAGTACTTC. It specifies CASSWEFSGGAGTQYF.

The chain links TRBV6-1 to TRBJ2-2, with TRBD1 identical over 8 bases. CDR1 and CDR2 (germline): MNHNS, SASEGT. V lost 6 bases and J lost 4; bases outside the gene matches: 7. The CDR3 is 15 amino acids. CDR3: CASRAFTGGTGELFF. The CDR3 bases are TGTGCCAGCAGAGCCTTTACAGGGGGCACCGGGGAGCTGTTTTTT.

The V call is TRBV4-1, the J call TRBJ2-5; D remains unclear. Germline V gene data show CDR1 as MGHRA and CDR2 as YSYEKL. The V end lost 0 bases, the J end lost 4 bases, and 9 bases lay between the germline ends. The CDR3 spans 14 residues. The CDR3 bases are TGCGCCAGCAGCCAAGATAAGTTAGGAGAGACCCAGTACTTC. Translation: CASSQDKLGETQYF.

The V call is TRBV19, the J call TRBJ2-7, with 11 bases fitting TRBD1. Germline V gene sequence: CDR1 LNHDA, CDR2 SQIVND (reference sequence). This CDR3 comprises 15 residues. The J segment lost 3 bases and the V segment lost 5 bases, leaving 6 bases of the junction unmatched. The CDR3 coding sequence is TGTGCCAGTAGTTCCCGGGACAGGGGGATCTACGAGCAGTACTTC. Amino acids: CASSSRDRGIYEQYF.

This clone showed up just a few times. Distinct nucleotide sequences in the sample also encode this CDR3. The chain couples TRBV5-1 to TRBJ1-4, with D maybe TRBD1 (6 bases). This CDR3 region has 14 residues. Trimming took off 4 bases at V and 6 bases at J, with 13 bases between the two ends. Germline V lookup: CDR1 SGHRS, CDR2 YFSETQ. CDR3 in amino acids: CASSRLGGDEKLFF. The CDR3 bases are TGCGCCAGCAGCCGGCTCGGGGGCGATGAAAAACTGTTTTTT.